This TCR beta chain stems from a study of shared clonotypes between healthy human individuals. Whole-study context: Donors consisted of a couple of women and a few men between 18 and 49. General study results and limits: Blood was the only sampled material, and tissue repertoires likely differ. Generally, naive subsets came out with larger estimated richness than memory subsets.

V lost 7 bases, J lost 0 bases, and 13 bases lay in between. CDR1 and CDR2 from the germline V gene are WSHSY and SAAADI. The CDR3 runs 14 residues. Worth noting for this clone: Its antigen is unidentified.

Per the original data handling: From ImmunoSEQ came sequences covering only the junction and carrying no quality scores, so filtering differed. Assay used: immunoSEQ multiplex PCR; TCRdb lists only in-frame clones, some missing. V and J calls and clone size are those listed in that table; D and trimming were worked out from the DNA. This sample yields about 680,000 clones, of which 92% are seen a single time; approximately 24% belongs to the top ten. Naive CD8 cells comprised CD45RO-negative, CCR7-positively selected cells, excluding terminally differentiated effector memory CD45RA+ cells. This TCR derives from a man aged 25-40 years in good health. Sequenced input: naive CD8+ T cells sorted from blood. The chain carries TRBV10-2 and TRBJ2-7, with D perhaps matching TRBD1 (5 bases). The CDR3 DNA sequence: TGCGCCAGCAAGGAGACAGCGAGCTCCTACGAGCAGTACTTC. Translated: CASKETASSYEQYF.